The 3 T cell receptor beta chains below all came from one sample that was sequenced in a study of regulatory T cells in long-lasting Graves disease (TCRdb year 2021). The library was prepared using multiplex PCR. Instrument used: Illumina HiSeq 4000. CDR3 regions were amplified by Arm-PCR with iRepertoire HTBI primers to construct TCR beta libraries. TCRdb reprocessed the public reads (quality trimming at Q25 with fastp, clone calling with MiXCR) and kept in-frame beta chains. Rows with one shared CDR3 protein collapse into an entry with the most common genes and DNA. In all, the sample holds over 350,000 distinct CDR3 sequences, and approximately 15% of those were seen once. The top ten clonotypes cover under 9% of the sample. The time point tag for this specimen amounts to: newly diagnosed GD, antithyroid drugs for less than 3 months. For both TCR sequencing and RNA sequencing, RNA was extracted from PBMCs in TRIzol.

The sample also formed part of further work on T cells in Graves' hyperthyroidism and ophthalmopathy.

The sequenced sample was peripheral blood mononuclear cells (PBMCs), obtained at new diagnosis, from a patient treated with antithyroid drugs. The receptors derive from a woman aged 40-49 years with Graves disease. Donor details come from another sample of the same person, matched by shared clones.

This clonotype turned up a few times. The DNA of the CDR3 is TGCAGCGTAGAGGGGATCCGAGATACGCAGTATTTT. It translates to CSVEGIRDTQYF. The chain links TRBV29-1 to TRBJ2-3; D is tentatively TRBD1 or TRBD2 (5 bases each). This CDR3 spans 12 amino acids. Looked up from germline, CDR1 is SQVTM and CDR2 is ANQGSEA. Trimming pared 6 bases from V and 5 bases from J, leaving 12 bases between.

The CDR3 here is CSVVFAGTSGKSYEQYF. Written as DNA, the CDR3 is TGCAGCGTTGTCTTCGCCGGGACTAGCGGGAAAAGCTACGAGCAGTACTTC. The V call is TRBV29-1, the J call TRBJ2-7, with 13 bases matching TRBD2. This CDR3 comprises 17 residues. In germline, CDR1 is SQVTM, CDR2 ANQGSEA. V trimming: 4 bases; J trimming: 3 bases; junction bases outside the gene matches: 12.

This clonotype was picked up many times. The V and J genes are TRBV28 and TRBJ2-1; TRBD1 might be the D (6 bases). The CDR3 consists of 16 residues. V lost 5 bases and J lost 2, with 16 bases in between. Germline assignment: CDR1 MDHEN and CDR2 SYDVKM. The CDR3 sequence is CASSRRRAGAYNEQFF. The CDR3 nucleotides are TGTGCCAGCAGTAGAAGACGGGCAGGGGCCTACAATGAGCAGTTCTTC.